These T cell receptor beta chains were read from a single sample in a study of beta chain features in type 1 diabetes. This table comes from immunoSEQ multiplex PCR, and its TCRdb copy is limited to in-frame clones, with some not included. The data hold about 620,000 clones, with roughly a sixth observed a single time. Specimen: naive CD4+ T cells from blood. These receptors all stem from a man between 18 and 29 years old in good health. Each CDR3 is given with its conserved first and last residue. The order of the fields is clone size, D gene, J gene, V gene, CDR3 protein, CDR3 DNA. D genes are given only for firm matches. Where a row states a size, it is once, few, many or the class of an expanded clone; other rows omit it.

- | - | TRBJ2-3 | TRBV5-4 | CASSLEAKQYF | TGTGCCAGCAGCTTGGAGGCGAAGCAGTATTTT
few | TRBD2 | TRBJ2-7 | TRBV7-6 | CASSLTAGVEQYF | TGTGCCAGCAGCCTCACGGCGGGGGTCGAGCAGTACTTC
- | TRBD2 | TRBJ2-1 | TRBV9 | CASSVTSGWRNEQFF | TGTGCCAGCAGCGTCACTAGCGGATGGAGGAATGAGCAGTTCTTC
few | - | TRBJ2-7 | TRBV7-3 | CASSINGAAVNEQYF | TGTGCCAGCAGCATAAACGGGGCCGCCGTCAACGAGCAGTACTTC
- | - | TRBJ1-1 | TRBV5-1 | CASSLGTFSGTEAFF | TGCGCCAGCAGCTTGGGAACGTTTTCTGGCACTGAAGCTTTCTTT
- | - | TRBJ1-5 | TRBV6-5 | CASSGQTSGNQPQHF | TGTGCCAGCAGTGGACAAACTAGCGGCAATCAGCCCCAGCATTTT
- | - | TRBJ2-2 | TRBV30 | CARKGRELFF | TGTGCTCGGAAGGGGAGGGAGCTGTTTTTT
few | - | TRBJ1-1 | TRBV11-1 | CASRYPSVPEAFF | TGTGCCAGCAGGTATCCCTCGGTTCCTGAAGCTTTCTTT
few | - | TRBJ2-3 | TRBV7-2 | CASSLRGNRITREDTQYF | TGTGCCAGCAGCTTAAGAGGAAACCGGATTACTAGAGAAGATACGCAGTATTTT
few | - | TRBJ1-2 | TRBV9 | CASSVVGSGYTF | TGTGCCAGCAGCGTAGTAGGGTCTGGCTACACCTTC
few | TRBD1 | TRBJ1-2 | TRBV5-6 | CASSLVGQGDRHGYTF | TGTGCCAGCAGCTTGGTGGGGCAGGGGGACCGTCATGGCTACACCTTC
- | - | TRBJ2-2 | TRBV6-5 | CASTKRSSTGELFF | TGTGCCAGCACCAAGAGGTCCTCCACCGGGGAGCTGTTTTTT
- | - | TRBJ1-5 | TRBV6-1 | CASSEAASNQPQHF | TGTGCCAGCAGTGAAGCGGCCTCGAATCAGCCCCAGCATTTT
- | TRBD1 | TRBJ1-6 | TRBV5-1 | CASSSTGAPNSPLHF | TGCGCCAGCAGCTCGACAGGGGCGCCCAATTCACCCCTCCACTTT
- | - | TRBJ2-7 | TRBV28 | CASSFVQEGRYEQYF | TGTGCCAGCAGTTTCGTACAGGAGGGGCGGTACGAGCAGTACTTC
- | TRBD1 | TRBJ2-3 | TRBV5-1 | CASSPGQGTDTQYF | TGCGCCAGCAGCCCCGGACAGGGCACAGATACGCAGTATTTT
- | - | TRBJ2-3 | TRBV27 | CASSTFGRRSTDTQYF | TGTGCCAGCAGTACCTTTGGGCGGAGAAGCACAGATACGCAGTATTTT
- | TRBD2 | TRBJ2-1 | TRBV23-1 | CASSPPPPTSGDPYNEQFF | TGCGCCAGCAGTCCTCCCCCCCCGACTAGCGGGGACCCCTACAATGAGCAGTTCTTC
few | - | TRBJ2-3 | TRBV7-8 | CASSLRDTSTDTQYF | TGTGCCAGCAGCCTCCGGGACACAAGCACAGATACGCAGTATTTT
- | TRBD1 | TRBJ1-1 | TRBV2 | CASRDAVRQGNTEAFF | TGTGCCAGCAGGGACGCGGTACGACAGGGGAACACTGAAGCTTTCTTT
few | - | TRBJ2-6 | TRBV5-1 | CASNRDSGANVLTF | TGCGCCAGCAACAGGGACTCTGGGGCCAACGTCCTGACTTTC
- | - | TRBJ2-6 | TRBV7-7 | CASSSAGANVLTF | TGTGCTAGCAGCTCCGCAGGGGCCAACGTCCTGACTTTC
- | - | TRBJ2-7 | TRBV9 | CASSVGASYPFSYEQYF | TGTGCCAGCAGCGTAGGGGCTAGCTACCCCTTCTCCTACGAGCAGTACTTC
- | TRBD1 | TRBJ2-3 | TRBV29-1 | CSVESRTGRTDTQYF | TGCAGCGTTGAAAGTCGGACAGGGCGGACAGATACGCAGTATTTT
many | TRBD1 | TRBJ1-6 | TRBV7-9 | CASGQGDSPLHF | TGTGCGTCGGGACAGGGAGATTCACCCCTCCACTTT
- | TRBD1 | TRBJ2-5 | TRBV28 | CASSLDRGRETQYF | TGTGCCAGCAGTCTCGACAGGGGGCGAGAGACCCAGTACTTC
- | TRBD1 | TRBJ2-3 | TRBV11-3 | CASSAQTGDTQYF | TGTGCCAGCAGCGCGCAGACAGGGGATACGCAGTATTTT
few | - | TRBJ1-6 | TRBV20-1 | CSASGDSPLHF | TGCAGTGCTAGTGGGGATTCACCCCTCCACTTT
few | - | TRBJ2-2 | TRBV25-1 | CASSEKYTGELFF | TGTGCCAGCAGTGAAAAGTACACCGGGGAGCTGTTTTTT
- | TRBD1 | TRBJ2-7 | TRBV6-1 | CASRAGQGFYEQYF | TGTGCCAGCAGAGCGGGACAGGGATTCTACGAGCAGTACTTC